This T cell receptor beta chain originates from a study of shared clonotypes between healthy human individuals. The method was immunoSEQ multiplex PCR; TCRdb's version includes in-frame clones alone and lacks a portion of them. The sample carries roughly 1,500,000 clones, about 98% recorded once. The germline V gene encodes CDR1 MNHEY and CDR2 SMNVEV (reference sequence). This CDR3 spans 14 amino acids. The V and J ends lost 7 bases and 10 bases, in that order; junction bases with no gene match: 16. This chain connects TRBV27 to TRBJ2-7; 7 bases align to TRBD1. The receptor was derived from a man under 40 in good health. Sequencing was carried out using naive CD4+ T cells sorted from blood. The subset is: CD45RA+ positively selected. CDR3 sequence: CASTGLQGGARQYF. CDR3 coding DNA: TGTGCCAGCACCGGTCTTCAAGGGGGCGCGAGACAGTACTTC.